The clone carrying this T cell receptor (beta chain) was seen a few times. What it binds is not known. The data belong to a study of cytomegalovirus exposure and HLA in healthy donors. Whole-study findings and limits: HLA restriction was apparent for most CMV-associated TCR beta chains in a later analysis.

CDR3 length: 16 residues. Per germline, CDR1 SGHVS and CDR2 FNYEAQ. V lost 5 bases and J lost 4; bases outside the gene matches: 10. The PCR made use of 60 Vbeta and 13 Jbeta primers. This table comes from immunoSEQ multiplex PCR, and its TCRdb copy is limited to in-frame clones, with some not included. The sample lists around 150,000 clones; 70% to 85% were seen once. Sequenced sample: PBMCs. This TCR was sampled from a man between 40 and 49 years old in good health and CMV-seronegative. The chain combines TRBV7-6 with TRBJ2-2; 7 bases line up with TRBD1. The CDR3 reads CASSIPGQRVTGELFF. The CDR3 bases are TGTGCCAGCAGCATTCCGGGACAGCGTGTCACCGGGGAGCTGTTTTTT.